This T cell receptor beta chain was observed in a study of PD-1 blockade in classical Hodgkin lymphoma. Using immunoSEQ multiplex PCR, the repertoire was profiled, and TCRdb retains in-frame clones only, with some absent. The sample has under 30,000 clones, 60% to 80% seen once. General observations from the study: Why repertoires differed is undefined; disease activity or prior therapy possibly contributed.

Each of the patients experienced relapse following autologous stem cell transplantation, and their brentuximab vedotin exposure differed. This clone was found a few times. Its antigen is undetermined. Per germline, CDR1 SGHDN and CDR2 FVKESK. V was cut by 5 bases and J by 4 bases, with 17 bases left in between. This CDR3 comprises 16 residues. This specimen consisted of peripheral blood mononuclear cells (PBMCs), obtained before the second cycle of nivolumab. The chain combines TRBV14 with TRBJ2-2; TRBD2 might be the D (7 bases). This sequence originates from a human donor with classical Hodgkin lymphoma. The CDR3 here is CASSLKGGLSTGELFF. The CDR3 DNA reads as TGTGCCAGCAGCTTAAAGGGGGGGCTGAGCACCGGGGAGCTGTTTTTT.